A selection of T cell receptor beta chains follows, all from one sample in a study of molecular identifiers for immune sequencing clone quantification. Each CDR3 protein is one row after TCRdb ran MiXCR on the PCR reads. The sample carries over 550,000 distinct CDR3 sequences, around 25% recorded once. The material sequenced was naive CD8+ T cells from blood, with Jurkat cell RNA spiked in. These receptors all stem from a human donor in good health. Some libraries in this study had Jurkat cell RNA spiked in. Each CDR3 is given with its conserved first and last residue. Fields, in order: clone size, CDR3 length, D gene, V gene, J gene, CDR3 protein, CDR3 DNA. The D gene is left open where the match is weak. Clone size is given for some rows only: seen once, a few or many times, or a class if the clone is expanded.

>many|16|TRBD1|TRBV4-3|TRBJ2-7
CASSQGTGSLSYEQYF
TGCGCCAGCAGCCAAGGGACAGGATCCCTTTCCTACGAGCAGTACTTC
>-|19|-|TRBV4-3|TRBJ1-2
CASSQDVVGRDLANYGYTF
TGCGCCAGCAGCCAAGATGTCGTTGGCAGGGATCTAGCTAACTATGGCTACACCTTC
>-|14|-|TRBV27|TRBJ1-3
CASNPISSGNTIYF
TGTGCCAGCAATCCCATCAGCTCTGGAAACACCATATATTTT
>few|13|-|TRBV27|TRBJ2-7
CASSFTPSYEQYF
TGTGCCAGCAGTTTTACGCCATCCTACGAGCAGTACTTC
>few|13|-|TRBV12-3/TRBV12-4|TRBJ2-7
CASSFQASYEQYF
TGTGCCAGCAGTTTTCAGGCCTCCTACGAGCAGTACTTC
>-|14|TRBD2|TRBV29-1|TRBJ2-7
CSVEGQGLTYAPYF
TGCAGCGTTGAAGGGCAGGGACTAACCTACGCGCCGTACTTC
>many|13|-|TRBV5-7|TRBJ2-5
CASSPGGQETQYF
TGTGCCAGCAGCCCCGGGGGCCAAGAGACCCAGTACTTC
>-|15|-|TRBV7-6|TRBJ2-3
CASSCRDTHTDTQYF
TGTGCCAGCAGCTGCCGGGACACACACACAGATACGCAGTATTTT
>-|18|TRBD2|TRBV4-1|TRBJ2-6
CASSQIAGGSSGANVLTF
TGCGCCAGCAGCCAGATAGCGGGAGGATCCTCTGGGGCCAACGTCCTGACTTTC
>few|14|-|TRBV6-5|TRBJ2-2
CASSYFNRAGELFF
TGTGCCAGCAGTTACTTCAACCGAGCCGGGGAGCTGTTTTTT
>many|12|-|TRBV12-3/TRBV12-4|TRBJ2-7
CASSPRGIEQYF
TGTGCCAGCAGTCCCCGAGGGATCGAGCAGTACTTC
>-|16|TRBD2|TRBV13|TRBJ2-1
CASSPRTSDPYNEQFF
TGTGCCAGCAGCCCGCGGACTAGCGACCCATACAATGAGCAGTTCTTC
>few|15|TRBD1|TRBV9|TRBJ2-1
CASSEQGLTYNEQFF
TGTGCCAGCAGCGAACAGGGGTTGACCTACAATGAGCAGTTCTTC
>-|12|-|TRBV6-5|TRBJ2-1
CASSYNGLWEFF
TGTGCCAGCAGTTACAACGGCCTGTGGGAGTTCTTC
>few|14|-|TRBV27|TRBJ1-6
CASRNTYGVSPLHF
TGTGCCAGCAGGAACACCTACGGTGTTTCACCCCTCCACTTT
>many|13|-|TRBV12-3/TRBV12-4|TRBJ1-2
CASSQTVEYGYTF
TGTGCCAGCAGCCAGACAGTCGAGTATGGCTACACCTTC
>-|15|-|TRBV5-1|TRBJ1-5
CASSLAGDSNLPQHF
TGCGCCAGCAGCTTGGCCGGAGATAGCAATCTGCCCCAGCATTTT
>-|16|TRBD1|TRBV5-1|TRBJ2-7
CASSLSGPGGFYEQYF
TGCGCCAGCAGCTTAAGTGGGCCAGGGGGTTTCTACGAGCAGTACTTC
>many|17|TRBD1|TRBV29-1|TRBJ1-2
CSVEDGFRTGANYGYTF
TGCAGCGTTGAAGATGGGTTTCGGACAGGAGCTAACTATGGCTACACCTTC
>-|14|TRBD2|TRBV29-1|TRBJ2-5
CSVTPAGVQEPQYF
TGCAGCGTGACCCCTGCGGGGGTACAAGAGCCCCAGTACTTC
>many|14|TRBD2|TRBV12-3/TRBV12-4|TRBJ2-3
CASNPGGAGDTQYF
TGTGCCAGCAACCCCGGGGGGGCTGGTGATACGCAGTATTTT
>few|14|-|TRBV29-1|TRBJ2-1
CSVERRMRNNEQFF
TGCAGCGTTGAGAGGCGAATGCGGAACAATGAGCAGTTCTTC
>few|19|-|TRBV4-3|TRBJ2-7
CASSQDPPIRQGGPYEQYF
TGCGCCAGCAGCCAAGATCCGCCCATTCGGCAGGGAGGCCCTTACGAGCAGTACTTC
>once|14|TRBD1|TRBV6-5|TRBJ1-1
CASCSYRGRTEAFF
TGTGCCAGCTGTTCATACAGGGGGCGAACTGAAGCTTTCTTT
>many|17|TRBD2|TRBV2|TRBJ2-7
CASSRGTSGRATYEQYF
TGTGCCAGCAGTCGCGGGACTAGCGGGAGGGCTACCTACGAGCAGTACTTC
>few|14|-|TRBV27|TRBJ2-5
CASSRSGLEETQYF
TGTGCCAGCAGCCGCTCGGGGCTAGAAGAGACCCAGTACTTC
>-|14|-|TRBV2|TRBJ2-4
CASSEGPGSDIQYF
TGTGCCAGCAGTGAGGGGCCAGGTTCCGACATTCAGTACTTC
>-|15|TRBD2|TRBV5-4|TRBJ2-5
CASSPRGEGQETQYF
TGTGCCAGCAGCCCGCGGGGGGAGGGCCAAGAGACCCAGTACTTC
>-|18|TRBD2|TRBV20-1|TRBJ2-1
CSARAPPFRLASYNEQFF
TGCAGTGCTAGAGCCCCACCCTTTAGACTAGCGTCCTACAATGAGCAGTTCTTC
>many|15|-|TRBV19|TRBJ2-2
CASRQERANTGELFF
TGTGCCAGTCGGCAGGAGCGGGCGAACACCGGGGAGCTGTTTTTT
>-|14|TRBD1|TRBV6-5|TRBJ1-5
CACSYGTGTQPQHF
TGTGCCTGCAGTTACGGGACAGGGACCCAGCCCCAGCATTTT
>few|12|-|TRBV5-5|TRBJ2-5
CASFRNQETQYF
TGTGCCAGCTTTCGAAACCAAGAGACCCAGTACTTC
>many|13|TRBD1|TRBV6-1|TRBJ1-1
CATQNRGNTEAFF
TGTGCCACCCAAAACAGGGGCAACACTGAAGCTTTCTTT
>many|18|TRBD2|TRBV2|TRBJ2-3
CASSETSGGHPSTDTQYF
TGTGCCAGCAGTGAAACTAGCGGGGGACATCCTAGCACAGATACGCAGTATTTT
>-|15|TRBD2|TRBV4-3|TRBJ2-7
CASSQDPGGSEVQYF
TGCGCCAGCAGCCAAGATCCCGGGGGGTCGGAAGTGCAGTACTTC
>many|14|TRBD1|TRBV7-9|TRBJ2-3
CASSYDRETDTQYF
TGTGCCAGCAGCTATGACAGGGAGACAGATACGCAGTATTTT
>few|13|-|TRBV12-5|TRBJ2-7
CASGWGGSYEQYF
TGTGCTAGTGGTTGGGGCGGTTCCTACGAGCAGTACTTC
>few|12|-|TRBV4-1|TRBJ1-1
CASSTLTHEAFF
TGCGCCAGCAGCACCTTGACACATGAAGCTTTCTTT
>-|17|TRBD2|TRBV5-1|TRBJ2-7
CASSPGLAGGWPYEQYF
TGCGCCAGCAGCCCCGGACTAGCGGGGGGTTGGCCCTACGAGCAGTACTTC
>-|12|-|TRBV6-5|TRBJ2-7
CASITGAYEQYF
TGTGCCAGCATCACGGGCGCCTACGAGCAGTACTTC
>few|16|TRBD2|TRBV4-1|TRBJ2-1
CASSQERLAGEDGQFF
TGCGCCAGCAGCCAAGAGAGGCTAGCGGGAGAGGATGGGCAGTTCTTC
>many|12|TRBD1|TRBV29-1|TRBJ2-7
CSVPGQGYEQYF
TGCAGCGTGCCGGGACAGGGCTACGAGCAGTACTTC
>few|17|TRBD1|TRBV7-9|TRBJ2-7
CASSASGTGYFHYEQYF
TGTGCCAGCAGCGCCTCCGGGACAGGGTACTTTCACTACGAGCAGTACTTC
>few|15|-|TRBV6-4|TRBJ2-2
CASSNRHTNTGELFF
TGTGCCAGCAGTAACAGACATACGAACACCGGGGAGCTGTTTTTT